The entry below gives a single T cell receptor beta chain sequence along with its context. One end of the junction varies from germline; a read error may be responsible. Germline V lookup: CDR1 MNHEY, CDR2 SVGAGI. CDR3 length: 14 amino acids. This sample was included in a study of early T cells in non-severe SARS-CoV-2 infection. Study background: Bulk RNA isolated from unsorted whole blood underwent sequencing; chains were not paired.

As part of library construction, unique molecular identifiers were attached to individual cDNA molecules. TCRdb fed the 5' RACE reads into MiXCR, producing one record per CDR3 protein. The sample has about 62,000 distinct CDR3 sequences, 7.5% to 10% seen once; the top ten hold 1.2%. The sequenced sample consisted of whole blood. The chain is built from TRBV6-5 and TRBJ1-4; unclear D gene. This receptor was identified in an adult who was a healthcare worker with PCR-confirmed SARS-CoV-2 infection or an uninfected control (not recorded which). For the CDR3, the DNA is TGTGCCAGCAGCAAGACGGCAACTAAAGAAAAACTGTTTTTT. Translating it yields CASSKTATKEKLFF.